The 26 T cell receptor beta chains below come from one sample, sequenced in a study of T cell responses to AZD1222 COVID-19 vaccine. Sequencing used immunoSEQ multiplex PCR; TCRdb keeps in-frame clones, though not all of them. The table lists roughly 98,000 clones, roughly 84% of them singletons. The sequenced sample was peripheral blood, obtained 28 days after the second AZD1222 dose. The receptors here all came from an adult who received the AZD1222 COVID-19 vaccine.

The rearrangement joins TRBV5-1 to TRBJ1-2; 7 bases align to TRBD1. CDR1 SGHRS and CDR2 YFSETQ come from the germline V gene. The CDR3 totals 17 residues. J was trimmed by 3 bases and V by 4 bases; bases with no gene match: 15. CDR3 DNA: TGCGCCAGCAGCGTCCGGGACAGCAATCCCTCATACTATGGCTACACCTTC. Translating gives CASSVRDSNPSYYGYTF.

The chain has TRBV6-2 or TRBV6-3 and TRBJ2-3, with a weak D call TRBD1 (6 bases). CDR1 is MNHEY and CDR2 is SVGEGT in the germline V gene. The CDR3 loop spans 17 amino acids. Trimming cost V 6 bases and J 3 bases, with 22 bases left between them. The CDR3 nucleotides read TGTGCCAGCAGCCCCCGGGGTCAGGGGAAGAGGACAGATACGCAGTATTTT. Its translation: CASSPRGQGKRTDTQYF.

This chain joins TRBV25-1 and TRBJ2-3; 8 positions match TRBD2. This CDR3 region has 16 residues. Germline V gene data show CDR1 as MGHDK and CDR2 as SYGVNS. The V and J ends lost 6 bases and 4 bases, in that order; junction bases with no gene match: 12. In DNA, the CDR3 is TGTGCCAGCAGCGACAAGACTAGCGTGGTAGCAGATACGCAGTATTTT. Its protein product is CASSDKTSVVADTQYF.

This clone was seen a single time. V gene TRBV12-5 combines with J gene TRBJ1-1; D ambiguous. The CDR3 is made up of 13 amino acids. Trimming took off 5 bases at V and 2 bases at J, with 9 bases between the two ends. Germline CDR1 LGHNT, CDR2 FRNRAP. CDR3: CASGQATNTEAFF. The CDR3 nucleotides are TGTGCTAGTGGTCAGGCCACCAACACTGAAGCTTTCTTT.

This chain joins TRBV14 and TRBJ1-1; no reliable D call. Between the trimmed V and J ends, which lost 0 bases and 8 bases, there was a span of 10 bases. The CDR3 loop spans 13 amino acids. Germline CDR1 SGHDN, CDR2 FVKESK. CDR3 coding DNA: TGTGCCAGCAGCCAAGATCGGGCAGTGGAAGCTTTCTTT. It codes for CASSQDRAVEAFF.

The V and J genes are TRBV5-5 and TRBJ2-3; 7 bases are shared with TRBD2. The CDR3 covers 15 residues. Per germline, CDR1 SGHKS and CDR2 YYEKEE (reference sequence). Losses at the gene ends were 3 bases for V and 0 bases for J; bases not matched to a gene: 4. The DNA of the CDR3 is TGTGCCAGCAGCTGGGAGGGGCGGAGCACAGATACGCAGTATTTT. Protein sequence: CASSWEGRSTDTQYF.

The chain carries TRBV3-1 (or the pseudogene TRBV3-2) and TRBJ2-3; 10 nucleotides align to TRBD2. The V and J ends lost 4 bases and 5 bases, in that order; junction bases with no gene match: 3. The germline V gene encodes CDR1 LGHDT and CDR2 YNNKEL (reference sequence). The CDR3 extends over 14 amino acids. The CDR3 region has the DNA TGTGCCAGCAGCCCCCGACTAGCGGGAGATACGCAGTATTTT. Translated, it gives CASSPRLAGDTQYF.

This clone occurred once. This sequence joins TRBV18 and TRBJ1-2; D gene ambiguous. The germline V and J ends were trimmed by 6 bases and 5 bases, with 16 bases remaining between them. Germline V lookup: CDR1 KGHSH, CDR2 LQKENI. This CDR3 contains 14 residues. The CDR3 coding sequence is TGTGCCAGCTCGCCAAACCACCTCCCGTATGGCTACACCTTC. Protein: CASSPNHLPYGYTF.

CDR3 bases: TGTGCCAGCAGCTTAGGTCACCGGAACACCGGGGAGCTGTTTTTT. It encodes CASSLGHRNTGELFF. The chain has TRBV7-2 and TRBJ2-2; D ambiguous. Trimming took off 1 base at V and 1 base at J, with 7 bases between the two ends. The length of the CDR3 is 15 residues. Looked up from germline, CDR1 is SGHTA and CDR2 is FQGNSA.

The CDR3 DNA follows: TGTGCCAGCAGTGAAGGCCGGGACAGCCTTAGCACAGATACGCAGTATTTT. Amino acids: CASSEGRDSLSTDTQYF. V gene TRBV6-1 combines with J gene TRBJ2-3; 7 bases line up with TRBD1. V lost 1 base, J lost 0 bases, and 7 bases stayed unmatched. Germline-derived CDR1 and CDR2 are MNHNS and SASEGT. CDR3 size: 17 residues.

The DNA of the CDR3 is TGTGCCAGCTCTGCGGTCGTCGGTAGCTACACCTTC. This codes for CASSAVVGSYTF. The V gene is TRBV18, the J gene TRBJ1-2; D gene ambiguous. Trimming removed 6 bases at V and 9 bases at J, with 14 bases between. Germline CDR1 and CDR2: KGHSH and LQKENI. This CDR3 has 12 amino acids.

The rearrangement joins TRBV11-2 to TRBJ1-1; D not certain. The length of the CDR3 is 14 residues. Germline CDR1 reads SGHAT; CDR2 reads FQNNGV. V dropped 3 bases and J dropped 10 bases, with 18 bases sitting between them. The CDR3 here is CASSLETWSGGAFF. The CDR3 nucleotides are TGTGCCAGCAGCTTGGAGACGTGGAGCGGTGGAGCTTTCTTT.

The V call is TRBV5-4, the J call TRBJ1-5; D is undetermined. Per germline, CDR1 SGHNT and CDR2 YYREEE (reference sequence). This CDR3 contains 14 residues. V lost 3 bases, J lost 2 bases, and 9 bases lay in between. The CDR3 spells CASSYGPGNQPQHF. The DNA of the CDR3 is TGTGCCAGCAGCTACGGGCCCGGCAATCAGCCCCAGCATTTT.

This chain uses TRBV21-1 with TRBJ2-7. TRBV21-1 is shown as a pseudogene. The CDR3 is 20 amino acids. The CDR3 is CASSNPVEPLSPGSGLEQYF. CDR3 nucleotide sequence: TGTGCCAGCAGCAACCCGGTCGAGCCCCTCAGTCCCGGGTCGGGCCTCGAGCAGTACTTC.

The CDR3 here is CASSPIEGAQDEQYF. The DNA of the CDR3 is TGTGCCAGCTCCCCGATTGAGGGGGCGCAGGACGAGCAGTACTTC. V and J are TRBV18 and TRBJ2-7, with 7 nucleotides matching TRBD1. The V gene's germline CDR1 is KGHSH and CDR2 LQKENI. J gave up 5 bases and V 6 bases, and 13 bases lay outside the gene matches. This CDR3 region has 15 residues.

This clone was seen a handful of times. This sequence joins TRBV29-1 and TRBJ2-3, with D unresolved. The CDR3 contains 12 residues. CDR1 is SQVTM, CDR2 ANQGSEA, per germline. V gave up 5 bases and J gave up 4 bases, with 10 bases separating them. The CDR3 coding sequence is TGCAGCGTTAGACTGAATGCAGATACGCAGTATTTT. It yields the protein CSVRLNADTQYF.

The chain recombines TRBV2 with TRBJ2-5; D uncertain. This CDR3 region has 12 residues. CDR1 SNHLY and CDR2 FYNNEI come from the germline V gene. V lost 4 bases to trimming and J lost 1 base, with 4 bases between them. The CDR3 DNA reads as TGTGCCAGCAGTGCTCTCCAAGAGACCCAGTACTTC. This codes for CASSALQETQYF.

This chain links TRBV10-3 with TRBJ2-7; 7 bases are a match to TRBD1. V dropped 4 bases and J dropped 0; count of bases not matched to a gene: 6. Per germline, CDR1 ENHRY and CDR2 SYGVKD. The CDR3 totals 15 residues. The CDR3 DNA sequence: TGTGCCATCAGTGGGGACAGTCGGAGCTCCTACGAGCAGTACTTC. Its translation is CAISGDSRSSYEQYF.

The table lists this clone with a few counts. The CDR3 here is CASSLAPAFSEKLFF. In DNA, the CDR3 is TGTGCCAGCAGTCTAGCCCCGGCTTTTTCCGAAAAACTGTTTTTT. This chain links TRBV27 with TRBJ1-4, with D uncertain. CDR3 size: 15 residues. Per the germline V gene, CDR1 is MNHEY and CDR2 is SMNVEV (reference sequence). V gave up 5 bases and J gave up 8 bases, with 18 bases separating them.

J is TRBJ1-6 and V is TRBV9; possibly TRBD1 for D (5 bases). The V end was cut by 0 bases, the J end by 6 bases, with 13 bases between. Germline CDR1 and CDR2: SGDLS and YYNGEE. This CDR3 contains 16 residues. The CDR3 loop is CASSVGGTATNSPLHF. CDR3 bases: TGTGCCAGCAGCGTAGGAGGGACCGCCACTAATTCACCCCTCCACTTT.

The chain links TRBV2 to TRBJ1-2; D might be TRBD1 (5 bases). Germline V gene data show CDR1 as SNHLY and CDR2 as FYNNEI. This CDR3 region has 12 residues. V lost 8 bases to trimming and J lost 8 bases, with 15 bases between them. CDR3 sequence: CASYYGAGGYTF. CDR3 in DNA: TGTGCCAGCTATTACGGGGCCGGCGGCTACACCTTC.

V and J are TRBV7-9 and TRBJ2-3, with 12 bases identical to TRBD1. Trimming removed 5 bases from V and 10 bases from J; junction bases left unmatched: 7. This CDR3 is 14 amino acids long. Looked up from germline, CDR1 is SEHNR and CDR2 is FQNEAQ (reference sequence). CDR3 sequence (DNA): TGTGCCAGCAGCCCCGGGACAGGGGGCAGATCGCAGTATTTT. This sequence encodes CASSPGTGGRSQYF.

The chain has TRBV6-1 and TRBJ1-5; 11 nucleotides line up with TRBD1. Germline values: CDR1 MNHNS, CDR2 SASEGT. The CDR3 spans 16 residues. Unmatched junction bases numbered 4, after V lost 2 bases and J lost 4 bases. The CDR3 bases are TGTGCCAGCAGTGAACTCGGGACAGGGGGTAATCAGCCCCAGCATTTT. This codes for CASSELGTGGNQPQHF.

The DNA of the CDR3 is TGTGCCAGCAGCCTCCATTTTGGAGGAGGCACTGAAGCTTTCTTT. Translating it yields CASSLHFGGGTEAFF. The chain links TRBV7-3 to TRBJ1-1; no reliable D call. This CDR3 region has 15 residues. Trimming left V 5 bases short and J 4 bases short, with 17 bases between. Germline CDR1 is SGHTA and CDR2 is FQGTGA.

This rearrangement joins TRBV5-1 to TRBJ2-3; D remains unclear. Germline loops: CDR1 SGHRS, CDR2 YFSETQ. The CDR3 consists of 17 residues. The V end lost 1 base, the J end lost 5 bases, and 20 bases lay between the germline ends. CDR3 sequence reads: CASSLSLPITLKDTQYF. The CDR3, as DNA: TGCGCCAGCAGCTTGTCCTTACCTATAACATTAAAAGATACGCAGTATTTT. Full variable domain (outside the CDR3, taken from reference TRBV5-1 and TRBJ2-3): KAGVTQTPRYLIKTRGQQVTLSCSPISGHRSVSWYQQTPGQGLQFLFEYFSETQRNKGNFPGRFSGRQFSNSRSEMNVSTLELGDSALYLCASSLSLPITLKDTQYFGPGTRLTVL.

This clone was counted between two and nine times. CDR3 in DNA: TGCGCCAGCAGCCAAGAGAAACCGTGGACTAGCGGAGACAATGAGCAGTTCTTC. Residues: CASSQEKPWTSGDNEQFF. The chain has TRBV4-3 and TRBJ2-1; TRBD2 matches 10 bases. CDR3 size: 18 residues. Germline loops: CDR1 LGHNA, CDR2 YSLEER. The V segment lost 0 bases and the J segment 5 bases; nucleotides outside the gene matches: 10.